The clone carrying this TCR beta chain was counted between two and nine times. Antigen specificity is unknown. Other DNA sequences of this sample code for an identical CDR3. The data derive from a study of shared clonotypes between healthy human individuals. The study, taken as a whole, reports: As a rule, naive subsets had a larger estimated richness than memory subsets.

Looked up from germline, CDR1 is MNHNY and CDR2 is SVGAGI (reference sequence). This CDR3 is 13 amino acids long. The germline V and J ends were trimmed by 6 bases and 4 bases, with 12 bases remaining between them. Sequenced by immunoSEQ multiplex PCR; TCRdb stores in-frame clones only, minus some. Among about 1.1 million clones listed, approximately 80% were seen once. J is TRBJ2-5 and V is TRBV6-6; TRBD1 is a possible D gene (5 bases). The receptor was derived from a man between 18 and 29 years old in good health. Some clones in this sample may be carry-over from other donors' samples. Sequenced material: memory CD4+ T cells from PBMCs. As to subset: CD45RA-negative fraction. The CDR3 spells CASSLRRGETQYF. CDR3 bases: TGTGCCAGCAGCCTCCGAAGGGGAGAGACCCAGTACTTC.